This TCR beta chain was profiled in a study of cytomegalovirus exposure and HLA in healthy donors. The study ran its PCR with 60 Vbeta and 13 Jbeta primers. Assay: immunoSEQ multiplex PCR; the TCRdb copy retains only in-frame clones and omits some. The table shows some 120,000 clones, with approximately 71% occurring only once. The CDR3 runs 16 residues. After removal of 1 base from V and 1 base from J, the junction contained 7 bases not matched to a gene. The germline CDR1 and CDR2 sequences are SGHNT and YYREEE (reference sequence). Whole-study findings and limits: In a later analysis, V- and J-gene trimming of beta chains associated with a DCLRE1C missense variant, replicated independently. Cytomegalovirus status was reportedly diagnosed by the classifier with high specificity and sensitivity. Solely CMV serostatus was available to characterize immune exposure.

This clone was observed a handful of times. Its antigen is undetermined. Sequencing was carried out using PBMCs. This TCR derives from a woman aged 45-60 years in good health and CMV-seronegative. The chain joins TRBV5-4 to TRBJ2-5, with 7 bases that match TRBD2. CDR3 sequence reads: CASSLSRLAAQETQYF. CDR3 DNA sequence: TGTGCCAGCAGCTTGTCGCGACTAGCCGCCCAAGAGACCCAGTACTTC.